The next 9 T cell receptor beta chains were all read from a single sample in a study of T-cell reconstitution after alpha-beta-depleted transplantation in children. Researchers prepared the TCRbeta library using unique molecular identifiers, the study reports. MiXCR was run by TCRdb on the PCR reads, yielding one entry per CDR3 protein. Altogether hundreds of thousands of distinct CDR3 sequences are present, about 12% being singletons, with the ten largest covering 0.79%. Sample: PBMCs, taken before TCRalphabeta/CD19-depleted stem cell transplant. The receptors were sampled from a girl between 2 and 10 years old with congenital amegakaryocytic thrombocytopenia, due to receive a stem cell transplant.

The chain is built from TRBV5-5 and TRBJ2-6; D remains ambiguous. The V gene lost 0 bases and the J gene lost 0 bases, with 13 bases spanning the gap. The germline V gene has CDR1 SGHKS and CDR2 YYEKEE (reference sequence). The CDR3 consists of 18 residues. CDR3 in DNA: TGTGCCAGCAGCTTGGTGCCTAGAATGACCTCTGGGGCCAACGTCCTGACTTTC. Encoded protein: CASSLVPRMTSGANVLTF.

This sequence joins TRBV5-1 and TRBJ1-2; D ambiguous. V was trimmed by 4 bases and J by 4 bases, leaving 17 bases between them. Germline-derived CDR1 and CDR2 are SGHRS and YFSETQ. There are 15 residues in the CDR3. In nucleotides, the CDR3 is TGCGCCAGCAGCCTTGATAGGGTATACCGCTATGGCTACACCTTC. It yields the protein CASSLDRVYRYGYTF. Filled out from reference TRBV5-1 and TRBJ1-2, the complete variable domain reads KAGVTQTPRYLIKTRGQQVTLSCSPISGHRSVSWYQQTPGQGLQFLFEYFSETQRNKGNFPGRFSGRQFSNSRSEMNVSTLELGDSALYLCASSLDRVYRYGYTFGSGTRLTVV.

This clonotype was seen more than once but under ten times. The chain carries TRBV30 and TRBJ2-3, with D uncertain. Germline CDR1 reads GTSNPN; CDR2 reads SVGIG (reference sequence). Trimming stripped 0 bases from V and 2 bases from J, with 6 bases between. This CDR3 has 13 residues. DNA of the CDR3: TGTGCCTGGAGTGTTCGTACCACAGATACGCAGTATTTT. This gives the protein CAWSVRTTDTQYF.

At least ten counts were recorded for this clonotype. This chain links TRBV6-1 with TRBJ2-2; 7 positions match TRBD1. Trimming took 6 bases from V and 6 from J; bases not matched to a gene: 4. The CDR3 consists of 13 residues. The V gene's germline CDR1 is MNHNS and CDR2 SASEGT. CDR3 coding DNA: TGTGCCAGCAGAACAGGGGTCCCCGGGGAGCTGTTTTTT. Translating gives CASRTGVPGELFF.

The genes are TRBV28 and TRBJ2-3; 7 positions agree with TRBD1. The CDR3 consists of 15 residues. V trimming: 3 bases; J trimming: 6 bases; junction bases outside the gene matches: 9. CDR1 MDHEN and CDR2 SYDVKM come from the germline V gene. Here the CDR3 reads CASSFLQGPTDTQYF. CDR3 DNA: TGTGCCAGCAGTTTCCTACAGGGGCCAACGGATACGCAGTATTTT.

There are a few counts of this clonotype. This sequence joins TRBV7-9 and TRBJ2-3; a possible D gene is TRBD2 (6 bases). CDR1 is SEHNR and CDR2 is FQNEAQ in the germline V gene (reference sequence). V was cut by 5 bases and J by 7 bases, with 16 bases left in between. The CDR3 loop spans 14 amino acids. CDR3 sequence (DNA): TGTGCCAGCAGCCCTAGGAGGGAGTCGAATACGCAGTATTTT. Protein product: CASSPRRESNTQYF. The full variable domain, rest sourced from reference TRBV7-9 and TRBJ2-3, is DTGVSQNPRHKITKRGQNVTFRCDPISEHNRLYWYRQTLGQGPEFLTYFQNEAQLEKSRLLSDRFSAERPKGSFSTLEIQRTEQGDSAMYLCASSPRRESNTQYFGPGTRLTVL.

This clonotype was counted between two and nine times. The V gene is TRBV3-1, the J gene TRBJ2-1; the D is unclear. V lost 1 base, J lost 4 bases, and 8 bases lay in between. This CDR3 spans 14 amino acids. Per the germline V gene, CDR1 is LGHDT and CDR2 is YNNKEL (reference sequence). In nucleotides, the CDR3 is TGTGCCAGCAGCCAAGGCAATCTTTACAATGAGCAGTTCTTC. It yields the protein CASSQGNLYNEQFF.

Worth noting for this clonotype: This sequence may be a read error, since a much larger clone differs from it by one base. The chain recombines TRBV6-1 with TRBJ2-2; a weak D match, TRBD2 (5 bases). CDR1 and CDR2 from the germline V gene are MNHNS and SASEGT. CDR3 length: 14 amino acids. The CDR3 is CASRPELVTGELIF. For the CDR3, the DNA is TGTGCCAGCAGGCCGGAGTTGGTCACCGGGGAGCTGATTTTT.

This clonotype was seen many times. This chain links TRBV6-6 with TRBJ2-5, with D perhaps matching TRBD1 (5 bases). Trimming took off 2 bases at V and 8 bases at J, with 12 bases between the two ends. In germline, CDR1 is MNHNY, CDR2 SVGAGI (reference sequence). CDR3 length: 13 residues. The CDR3 here is CASSYPGAVTQYF. CDR3 sequence (DNA): TGTGCCAGCAGTTACCCTGGGGCAGTAACCCAGTACTTC.